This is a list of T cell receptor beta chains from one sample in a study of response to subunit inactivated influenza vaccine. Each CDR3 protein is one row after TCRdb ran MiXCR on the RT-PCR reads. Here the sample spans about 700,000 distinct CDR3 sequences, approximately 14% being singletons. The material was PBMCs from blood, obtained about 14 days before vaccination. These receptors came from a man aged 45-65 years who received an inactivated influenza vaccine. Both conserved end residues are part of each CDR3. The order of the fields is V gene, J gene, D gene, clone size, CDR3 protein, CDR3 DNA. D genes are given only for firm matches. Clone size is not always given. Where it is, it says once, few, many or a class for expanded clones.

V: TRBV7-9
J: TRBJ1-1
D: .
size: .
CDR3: CASSTTGPTEAFF
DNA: TGTGCCAGCAGCACCACAGGTCCAACTGAAGCTTTCTTT

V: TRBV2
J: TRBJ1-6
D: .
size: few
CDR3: CASEGGRAASPLHF
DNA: TGTGCCAGCGAGGGGGGCAGGGCAGCCTCACCCCTCCACTTT

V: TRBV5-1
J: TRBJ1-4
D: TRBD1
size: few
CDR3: CASSLGQGKAATNEKLFF
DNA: TGCGCCAGCAGCTTGGGACAGGGGAAGGCTGCAACTAATGAAAAACTGTTTTTT

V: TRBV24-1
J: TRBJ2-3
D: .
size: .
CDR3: CAAARQGTDTQYF
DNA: TGTGCCGCCGCCCGGCAGGGGACCGATACGCAGTATTTT

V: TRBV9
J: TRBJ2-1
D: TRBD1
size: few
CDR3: CASSVDGQGYNEQFF
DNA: TGTGCCAGCAGCGTAGACGGACAGGGCTACAATGAGCAGTTCTTC

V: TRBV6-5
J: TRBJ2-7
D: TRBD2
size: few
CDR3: CASSSGLAGGRLYF
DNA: TGTGCCAGCAGTTCTGGACTAGCGGGAGGGCGACTTTACTTC

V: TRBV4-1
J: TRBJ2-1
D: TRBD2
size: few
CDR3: CASSQSGTSGDEQFF
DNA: TGCGCCAGCAGCCAGTCCGGGACTAGCGGCGATGAGCAGTTCTTC

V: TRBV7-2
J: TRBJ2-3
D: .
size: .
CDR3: CASSVDTSTDTQYF
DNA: TGTGCCAGCAGCGTAGACACTAGCACAGATACGCAGTATTTT

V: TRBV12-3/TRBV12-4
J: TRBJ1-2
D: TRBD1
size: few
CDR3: CASSSSGTGVDYGYTF
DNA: TGTGCCAGCAGTTCATCCGGGACAGGGGTAGACTATGGCTACACCTTC

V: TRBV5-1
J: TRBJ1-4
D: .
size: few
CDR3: CASSLWGSNEKLFF
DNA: TGCGCCAGCAGCTTGTGGGGATCTAATGAAAAACTGTTTTTT

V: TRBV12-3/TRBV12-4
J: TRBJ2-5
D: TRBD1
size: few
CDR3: CASGRDSQETQYF
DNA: TGTGCCAGCGGTCGGGACAGTCAAGAGACCCAGTACTTC

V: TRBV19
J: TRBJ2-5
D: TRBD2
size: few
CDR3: CASSIARTSGMETQYF
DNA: TGTGCCAGTAGTATAGCTCGGACTAGCGGGATGGAGACCCAGTACTTC

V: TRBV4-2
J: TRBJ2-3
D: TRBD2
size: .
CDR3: CASSQGKRGITSTDTQYF
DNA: TGTGCCAGCAGCCAAGGCAAGCGGGGGATTACGAGCACAGATACGCAGTATTTT

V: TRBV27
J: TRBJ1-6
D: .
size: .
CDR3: CASSLSAGTNSPLHF
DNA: TGTGCCAGCAGTTTATCGGCAGGGACTAATTCACCCCTCCACTTT

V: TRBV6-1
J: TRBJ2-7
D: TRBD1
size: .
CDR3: CASSPRDRVNEQYF
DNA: TGTGCCAGCAGTCCCCGGGACAGGGTTAACGAGCAGTACTTC

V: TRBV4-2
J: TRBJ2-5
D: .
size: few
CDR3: CASSSVPQTQYF
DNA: TGTGCCAGCAGTTCGGTGCCGCAGACCCAGTACTTC

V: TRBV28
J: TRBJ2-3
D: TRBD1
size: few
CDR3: CASSFLDSTTGGFGDTQYF
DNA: TGTGCCAGCAGTTTTTTAGACTCGACGACAGGGGGCTTTGGAGATACGCAGTATTTT

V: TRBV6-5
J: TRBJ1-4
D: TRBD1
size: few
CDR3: CASSSGQGGTNEKLFF
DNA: TGTGCCAGCAGTTCGGGACAGGGAGGAACTAATGAAAAACTGTTTTTT

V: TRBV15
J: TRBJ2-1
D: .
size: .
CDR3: CATSRDADYNEQFF
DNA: TGTGCCACCAGCAGAGATGCAGATTACAATGAGCAGTTCTTC

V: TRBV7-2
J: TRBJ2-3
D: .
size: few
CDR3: CASSLGATGTDTQYF
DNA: TGTGCCAGCAGCTTAGGGGCTACAGGCACAGATACGCAGTATTTT

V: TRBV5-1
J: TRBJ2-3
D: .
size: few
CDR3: CASSLGSENTQYF
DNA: TGCGCCAGCAGCTTGGGATCGGAAAATACGCAGTATTTT

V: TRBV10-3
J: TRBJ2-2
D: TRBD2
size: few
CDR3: CATRLAGEGAGELFF
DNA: TGTGCCACCCGACTAGCGGGAGAAGGGGCCGGGGAGCTGTTTTTT

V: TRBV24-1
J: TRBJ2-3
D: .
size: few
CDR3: CATSDFRAQGGTDTQYF
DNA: TGTGCCACCAGTGATTTTCGCGCCCAAGGAGGCACAGATACGCAGTATTTT

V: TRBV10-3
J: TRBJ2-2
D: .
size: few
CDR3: CAISGGEHTGELFF
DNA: TGTGCCATCAGTGGAGGAGAGCATACCGGGGAGCTGTTTTTT

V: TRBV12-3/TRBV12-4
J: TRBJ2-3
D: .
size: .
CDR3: CASSLLADLSTDTQYF
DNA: TGTGCCAGCAGTTTATTGGCAGACCTTAGCACAGATACGCAGTATTTT